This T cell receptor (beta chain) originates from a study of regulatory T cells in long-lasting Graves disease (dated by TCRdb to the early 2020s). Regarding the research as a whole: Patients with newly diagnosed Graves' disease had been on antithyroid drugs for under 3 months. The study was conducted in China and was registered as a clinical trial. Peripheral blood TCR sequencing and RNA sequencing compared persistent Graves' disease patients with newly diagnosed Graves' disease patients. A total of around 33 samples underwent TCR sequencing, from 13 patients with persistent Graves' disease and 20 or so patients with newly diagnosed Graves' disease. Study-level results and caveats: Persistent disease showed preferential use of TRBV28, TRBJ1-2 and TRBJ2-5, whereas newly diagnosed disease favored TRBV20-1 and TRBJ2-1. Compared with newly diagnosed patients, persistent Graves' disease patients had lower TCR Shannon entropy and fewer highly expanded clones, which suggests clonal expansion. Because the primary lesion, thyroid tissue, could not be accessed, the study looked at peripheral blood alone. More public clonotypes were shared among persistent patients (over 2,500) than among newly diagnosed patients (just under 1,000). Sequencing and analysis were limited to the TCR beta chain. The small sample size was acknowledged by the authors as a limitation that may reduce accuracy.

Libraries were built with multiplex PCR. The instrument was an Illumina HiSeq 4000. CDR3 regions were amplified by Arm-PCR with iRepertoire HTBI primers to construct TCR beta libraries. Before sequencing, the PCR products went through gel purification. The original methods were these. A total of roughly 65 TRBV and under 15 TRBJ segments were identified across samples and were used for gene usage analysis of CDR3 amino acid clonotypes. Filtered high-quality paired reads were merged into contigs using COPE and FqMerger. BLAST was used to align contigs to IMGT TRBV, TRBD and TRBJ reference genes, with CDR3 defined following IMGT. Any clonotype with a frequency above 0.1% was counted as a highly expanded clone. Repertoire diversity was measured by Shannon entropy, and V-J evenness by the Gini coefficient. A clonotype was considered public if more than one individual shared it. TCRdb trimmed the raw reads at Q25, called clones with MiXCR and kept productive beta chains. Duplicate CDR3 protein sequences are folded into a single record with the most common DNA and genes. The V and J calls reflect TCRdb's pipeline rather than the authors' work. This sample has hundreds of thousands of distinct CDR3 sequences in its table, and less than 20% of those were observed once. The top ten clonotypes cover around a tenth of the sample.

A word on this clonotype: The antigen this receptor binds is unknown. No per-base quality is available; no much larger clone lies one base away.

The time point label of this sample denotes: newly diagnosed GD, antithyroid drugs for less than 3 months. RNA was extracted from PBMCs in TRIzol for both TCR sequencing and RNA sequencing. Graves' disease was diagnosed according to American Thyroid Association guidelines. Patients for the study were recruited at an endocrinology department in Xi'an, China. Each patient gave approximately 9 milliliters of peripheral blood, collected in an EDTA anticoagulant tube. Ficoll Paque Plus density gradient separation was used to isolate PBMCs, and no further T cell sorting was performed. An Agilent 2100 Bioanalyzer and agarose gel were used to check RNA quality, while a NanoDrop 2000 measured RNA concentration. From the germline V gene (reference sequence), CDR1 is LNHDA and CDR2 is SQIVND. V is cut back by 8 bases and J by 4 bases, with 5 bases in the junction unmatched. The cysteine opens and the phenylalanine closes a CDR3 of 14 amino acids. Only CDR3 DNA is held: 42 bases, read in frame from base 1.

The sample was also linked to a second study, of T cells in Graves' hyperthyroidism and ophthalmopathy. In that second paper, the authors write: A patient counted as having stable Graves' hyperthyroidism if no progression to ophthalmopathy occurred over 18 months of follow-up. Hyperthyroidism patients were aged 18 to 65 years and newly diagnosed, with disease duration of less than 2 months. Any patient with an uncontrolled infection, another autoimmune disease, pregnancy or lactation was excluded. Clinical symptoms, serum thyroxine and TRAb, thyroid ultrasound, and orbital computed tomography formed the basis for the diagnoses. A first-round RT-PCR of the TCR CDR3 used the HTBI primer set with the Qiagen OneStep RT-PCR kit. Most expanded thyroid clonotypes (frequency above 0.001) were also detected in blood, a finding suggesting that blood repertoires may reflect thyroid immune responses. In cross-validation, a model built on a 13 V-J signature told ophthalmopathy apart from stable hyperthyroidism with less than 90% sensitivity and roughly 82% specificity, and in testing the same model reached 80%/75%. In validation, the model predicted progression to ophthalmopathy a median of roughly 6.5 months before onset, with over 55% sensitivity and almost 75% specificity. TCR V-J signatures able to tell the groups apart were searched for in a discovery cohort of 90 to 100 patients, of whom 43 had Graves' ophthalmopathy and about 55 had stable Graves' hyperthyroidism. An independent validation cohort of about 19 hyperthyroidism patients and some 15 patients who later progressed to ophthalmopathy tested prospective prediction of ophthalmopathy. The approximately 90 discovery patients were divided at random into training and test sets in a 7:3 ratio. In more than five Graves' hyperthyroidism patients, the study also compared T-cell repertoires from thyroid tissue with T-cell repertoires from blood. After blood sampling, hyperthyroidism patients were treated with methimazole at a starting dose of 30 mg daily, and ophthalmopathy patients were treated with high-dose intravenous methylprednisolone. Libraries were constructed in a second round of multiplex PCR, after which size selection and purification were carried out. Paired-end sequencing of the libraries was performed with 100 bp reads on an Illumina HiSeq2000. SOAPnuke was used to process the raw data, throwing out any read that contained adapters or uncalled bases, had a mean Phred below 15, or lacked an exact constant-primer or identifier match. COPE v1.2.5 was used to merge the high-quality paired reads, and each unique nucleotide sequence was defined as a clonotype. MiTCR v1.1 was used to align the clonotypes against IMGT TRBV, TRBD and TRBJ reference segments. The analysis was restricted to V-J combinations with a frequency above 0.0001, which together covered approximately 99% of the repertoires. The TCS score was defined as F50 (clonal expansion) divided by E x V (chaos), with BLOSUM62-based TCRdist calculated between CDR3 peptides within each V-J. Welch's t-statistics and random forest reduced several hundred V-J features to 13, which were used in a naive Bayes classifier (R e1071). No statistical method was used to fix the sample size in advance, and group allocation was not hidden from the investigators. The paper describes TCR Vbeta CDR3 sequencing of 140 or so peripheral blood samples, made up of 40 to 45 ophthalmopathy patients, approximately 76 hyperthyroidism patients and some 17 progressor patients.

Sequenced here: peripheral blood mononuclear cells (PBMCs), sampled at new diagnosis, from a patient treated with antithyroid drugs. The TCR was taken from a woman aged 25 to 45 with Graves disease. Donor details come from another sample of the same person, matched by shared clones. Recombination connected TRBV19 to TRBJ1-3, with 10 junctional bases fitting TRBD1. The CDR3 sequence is CASAGTGDGNTIYF. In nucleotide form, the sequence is TGTGCCAGTGCCGGGACAGGGGACGGAAACACCATATATTTT.